These 18 T cell receptor beta chains were all obtained from the same sample, sequenced in a study of CD8+ T cells in alopecia areata. As to treatment: oral pan-JAK inhibitor, 5-10 mg twice daily. After isolation, RNA underwent reverse transcription to generate cDNA as the sequencing template. Clones were read by immunoSEQ multiplex PCR, and TCRdb kept only the in-frame ones, dropping some. The sample consists of about 190,000 clones, around 50% of them appearing once. This material consisted of CD8+ T cells sorted from blood, taken at week 24, from a patient treated with tofacitinib. Source of these receptors: a human donor with alopecia areata.

In its sample, this clone was seen a few times. The V gene is TRBV29-1, the J gene TRBJ2-7; D might be TRBD1 (6 bases). Germline CDR1 and CDR2: SQVTM and ANQGSEA. The V and J ends lost 3 bases and 5 bases respectively, with 17 bases between them. The CDR3 spans 14 residues. The CDR3 is CSVDTGFGKDEQYF. CDR3 nucleotide sequence: TGCAGCGTTGATACAGGGTTTGGGAAGGACGAGCAGTACTTC.

The chain joins TRBV7-9 to TRBJ2-3; 11 bases map to TRBD2. Trimming removed 5 bases from V and 3 bases from J; junction bases left unmatched: 10. CDR3 size: 17 residues. The germline CDR1 and CDR2 sequences are SEHNR and FQNEAQ (reference sequence). This CDR3 reads CASSHLLAGGPTDTQYF. The CDR3 DNA reads TGTGCCAGCAGCCACCTTTTAGCGGGGGGGCCGACAGATACGCAGTATTTT. The variable domain in full, completed from reference TRBV7-9 and TRBJ2-3, reads DTGVSQNPRHKITKRGQNVTFRCDPISEHNRLYWYRQTLGQGPEFLTYFQNEAQLEKSRLLSDRFSAERPKGSFSTLEIQRTEQGDSAMYLCASSHLLAGGPTDTQYFGPGTRLTVL.

The chain uses TRBV30 and TRBJ2-1; the D is unclear. V lost 2 bases and J 2 bases, leaving 10 bases between the germline ends. The length of the CDR3 is 14 residues. Germline V gene data show CDR1 as GTSNPN and CDR2 as SVGIG (reference sequence). CDR3 sequence reads: CAWSPRITYNEQFF. The CDR3 DNA follows: TGTGCCTGGAGTCCCCGGATTACCTACAATGAGCAGTTCTTC. The full variable domain, completed using reference TRBV30 and TRBJ2-1, is SQTIHQWPATLVQPVGSPLSLECTVEGTSNPNLYWYRQAAGRGLQLLFYSVGIGQISSEVPQNLSASRPQDRQFILSSKKLLLSDSGFYLCAWSPRITYNEQFFGPGTRLTVL.

This clone occurred once. The chain employs TRBV6-1 and TRBJ2-1; D gene uncertain. Per germline, CDR1 MNHNS and CDR2 SASEGT. The CDR3 is 13 amino acids. The V end was cut by 2 bases, the J end by 8 bases, with 10 bases between. CDR3 protein: CASSEIKSDEQFF. The DNA of the CDR3 is TGTGCCAGCAGTGAAATAAAGAGCGATGAGCAGTTCTTC.

The gene calls are TRBV29-1 and TRBJ2-7; perhaps TRBD1 as D (5 bases). Germline CDR1 reads SQVTM; CDR2 reads ANQGSEA. There are 12 residues in the CDR3. V shed 4 bases and J shed 2 bases, with 9 bases lying between them. The CDR3 bases are TGCAGCGTTGTAGGGGTTCCCTACGAGCAGTACTTC. It yields the protein CSVVGVPYEQYF.

This clone was detected a few times. The rearrangement uses TRBV7-9 and TRBJ2-6; D gene uncertain. CDR3 length: 16 amino acids. Between the trimmed V and J ends, which lost 4 bases and 0 bases, there was a span of 10 bases. Germline V gene lookup returns CDR1 SEHNR and CDR2 FQNEAQ (reference sequence). For the CDR3, the DNA is TGTGCCAGCAGCTCCGTCATCAGCTCTGGGGCCAACGTCCTGACTTTC. As protein: CASSSVISSGANVLTF.

This clone has only a few counts. This sequence joins TRBV19 and TRBJ2-7, with D possibly called TRBD1 or TRBD2 (5 bases each). Germline values: CDR1 LNHDA, CDR2 SQIVND (reference sequence). This CDR3 comprises 17 residues. V gave up 5 bases and J gave up 0 bases, with 20 bases separating them. Here the CDR3 reads CASSLSGTDSPSYEQYF. DNA of the CDR3: TGTGCCAGTAGTCTCAGTGGGACCGATTCGCCCTCCTACGAGCAGTACTTC.

V usage is TRBV30 and J usage is TRBJ2-2, with D unresolved. Per the germline V gene, CDR1 is GTSNPN and CDR2 is SVGIG (reference sequence). CDR3 length: 17 amino acids. Trimming removed 0 bases from V and 0 bases from J, with 14 bases in between. CDR3 DNA: TGTGCCTGGAGTGTATTCTCACGGTCAGCGAACACCGGGGAGCTGTTTTTT. Its translation: CAWSVFSRSANTGELFF.

V and J are TRBV10-3 and TRBJ2-7, with 7 bases identical to TRBD1. This CDR3 has 13 amino acids. Germline V gene sequence: CDR1 ENHRY, CDR2 SYGVKD. With V trimmed by 6 bases and J by 0 bases, 2 bases remained unmatched. The CDR3 loop is CAISGDSSYEQYF. In nucleotides, the CDR3 is TGTGCCATCAGCGGGGACAGCTCCTACGAGCAGTACTTC.

With respect to this clone: Mismatch with germline at one junction end may stem from a read error. The V gene is TRBV2, the J gene TRBJ1-2; a possible D gene is TRBD1 (5 bases). Germline values: CDR1 SNHLY, CDR2 FYNNEI. This CDR3 is built from 10 residues. CDR3 sequence reads: CASSGGPLNF. DNA for the CDR3: TGTGCCAGCAGTGGGGGACCGCTGAACTTC.

The chain links TRBV9 to TRBJ1-1, with TRBD1 matching 7 bases. V was pared by 4 bases and J by 11 bases, with 17 bases of the junction left unmatched. The CDR3 covers 15 residues. The germline V gene has CDR1 SGDLS and CDR2 YYNGEE. CDR3 sequence (DNA): TGTGCCAGCAGCCGCAAGGACAGGTATTTGGATGGTGCTTTCTTT. Translating gives CASSRKDRYLDGAFF.

A single count supports this clone. The chain has TRBV7-9 and TRBJ2-7, with D maybe TRBD1 (5 bases). The CDR3 totals 14 residues. Trimming pared 4 bases from V and 4 bases from J, leaving 14 bases between. Germline V gene lookup returns CDR1 SEHNR and CDR2 FQNEAQ (reference sequence). The CDR3 DNA follows: TGTGCCAGCAGCTCCGACAGAAGAGTATACGAGCAGTACTTC. Translating it yields CASSSDRRVYEQYF. The entire variable domain, with the rest obtained from reference TRBV7-9 and TRBJ2-7, is as follows: DTGVSQNPRHKITKRGQNVTFRCDPISEHNRLYWYRQTLGQGPEFLTYFQNEAQLEKSRLLSDRFSAERPKGSFSTLEIQRTEQGDSAMYLCASSSDRRVYEQYFGPGTRLTVT.

The chain carries TRBV4-1 and TRBJ2-5; D call uncertain. CDR1 MGHRA and CDR2 YSYEKL come from the germline V gene. The CDR3 runs 17 residues. The V gene lost 4 bases and the J gene lost 5 bases, with 23 bases spanning the gap. CDR3 loop: CASSLPLTGASTETQYF. For the CDR3, the DNA is TGCGCCAGCAGCCTGCCCCTCACGGGCGCCAGCACGGAGACCCAGTACTTC.

The gene calls are TRBV6-5 and TRBJ2-7; D is uncertain. Trimming stripped 8 bases from V and 7 bases from J, with 18 bases between. Germline V gene sequence: CDR1 MNHEY, CDR2 SVGAGI. The CDR3 spans 13 residues. In DNA, the CDR3 is TGTGCCAGCTACCCCCGGGCTACCGGGGAGCAGTACTTC. It specifies CASYPRATGEQYF.

This rearrangement joins TRBV7-2 to TRBJ2-6; 14 nucleotides match TRBD2. Germline CDR1 SGHTA, CDR2 FQGNSA. J gave up 2 bases and V 5 bases, and 5 bases lay outside the gene matches. This CDR3 contains 18 residues. The CDR3 reads CASSHWTSGGPGANVLTF. CDR3 DNA sequence: TGTGCCAGCAGCCACTGGACTAGCGGGGGGCCTGGGGCCAACGTCCTGACTTTC.

This clone was seen only a few times. This chain connects TRBV15 to TRBJ2-1; D is uncertain. The V and J ends lost 8 bases and 1 base respectively, with 9 bases between them. CDR1 is LNHNV and CDR2 is YYDKDF in the germline V gene (reference sequence). CDR3 length equals 13 residues. The CDR3 region has the DNA TGTGCCACCCGACGAGGATCCTACAATGAGCAGTTCTTC. This encodes CATRRGSYNEQFF.

The J gene is TRBJ2-7, the V gene TRBV7-9, with D tentatively TRBD2 (5 bases). This CDR3 comprises 15 residues. Trimming cost V 1 base and J 3 bases, with 13 bases left between them. CDR1 is SEHNR, CDR2 FQNEAQ, per germline (reference sequence). This CDR3 is CASSLVPGLDYEQYF. In DNA form, the CDR3 reads TGTGCCAGCAGCTTAGTTCCGGGGTTGGACTACGAGCAGTACTTC. The whole variable domain, remainder taken from reference TRBV7-9 and TRBJ2-7, is DTGVSQNPRHKITKRGQNVTFRCDPISEHNRLYWYRQTLGQGPEFLTYFQNEAQLEKSRLLSDRFSAERPKGSFSTLEIQRTEQGDSAMYLCASSLVPGLDYEQYFGPGTRLTVT.

This clone was recorded only once. This chain links TRBV11-3 with TRBJ2-2; D uncertain. This CDR3 region has 14 residues. Germline V gene lookup returns CDR1 SGHNT and CDR2 YENEEA. V was clipped by 5 bases and J by 1 base, with 8 bases between them. CDR3 sequence reads: CASSLYENTGELFF. For the CDR3, the DNA is TGTGCCAGCAGCCTGTACGAGAACACCGGGGAGCTGTTTTTT.